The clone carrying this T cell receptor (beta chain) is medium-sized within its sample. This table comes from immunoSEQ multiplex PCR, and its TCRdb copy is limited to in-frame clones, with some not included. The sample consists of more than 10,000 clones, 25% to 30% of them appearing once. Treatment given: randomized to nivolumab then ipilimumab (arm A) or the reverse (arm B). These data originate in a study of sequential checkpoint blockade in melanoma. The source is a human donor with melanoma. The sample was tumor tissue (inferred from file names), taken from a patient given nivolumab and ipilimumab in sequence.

Here the CDR3 DNA reads TGTGCCAGCAGCTTTTTTGGAGGCTCCTACGAGCAGTACTTC. Translation gives CASSFFGGSYEQYF. V and J are TRBV11-3 and TRBJ2-7; a possible D gene is TRBD2 (5 bases). Germline CDR1 reads SGHNT; CDR2 reads YENEEA. The V end was cut by 3 bases, the J end by 0 bases, with 9 bases between. This CDR3 has 14 residues. Drawing the rest from reference TRBV11-3 and TRBJ2-7, the complete variable domain is EAGVVQSPRYKIIEKKQPVAFWCNPISGHNTLYWYLQNLGQGPELLIRYENEEAVDDSQLPKDRFSAERLKGVDSTLKIQPAELGDSAVYLCASSFFGGSYEQYFGPGTRLTVT.